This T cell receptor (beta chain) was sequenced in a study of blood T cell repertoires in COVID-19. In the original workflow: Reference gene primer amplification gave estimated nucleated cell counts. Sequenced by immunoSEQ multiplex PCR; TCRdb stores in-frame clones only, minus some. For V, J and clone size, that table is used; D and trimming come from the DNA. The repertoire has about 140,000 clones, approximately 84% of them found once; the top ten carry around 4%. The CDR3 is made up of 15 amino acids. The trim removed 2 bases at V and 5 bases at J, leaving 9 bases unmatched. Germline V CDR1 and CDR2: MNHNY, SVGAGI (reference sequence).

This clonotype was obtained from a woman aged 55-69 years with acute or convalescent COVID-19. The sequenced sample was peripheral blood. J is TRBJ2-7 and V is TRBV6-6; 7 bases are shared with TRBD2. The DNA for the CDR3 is TGTGCCAGCAGTTACCTGGCGGGAGAGGTCGACGAGCAGTACTTC. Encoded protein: CASSYLAGEVDEQYF.